This T cell receptor beta chain derives from a study of blood T cell repertoires in COVID-19. Clinical history reported by participants formed the basis on which cohorts were assigned. This table comes from immunoSEQ multiplex PCR, and its TCRdb copy is limited to in-frame clones, with some not included. The sample contains around 250,000 clones, about 88% of which appear only once. CDR1 and CDR2 from the germline V gene are SGHDN and FVKESK. Trimming stripped 4 bases from V and 7 bases from J, with 19 bases between. The CDR3 runs 16 residues. This clonotype was sampled from a woman aged 50 to 65 who had been exposed to COVID-19. This chain links TRBV14 with TRBJ1-4, with D hard to call. Input material: PBMCs or T cells enriched from blood (not recorded which). CDR3 nucleotides: TGTGCCAGCAGCCCCGGAGTGGGGAGAAGGTCTGAAAAACTGTTTTTT. Translation: CASSPGVGRRSEKLFF.